The source of this T cell receptor beta chain is a study of Graves' ophthalmopathy and Graves' hyperthyroidism. The overall study: Being free of ophthalmopathy for 18 months of follow-up defined stable hyperthyroidism. General study results and limits: Blood repertoires reportedly contained most expanded thyroid clonotypes above 0.001 frequency.

Amplifying from RNA transcripts, the study obtained TCR beta CDR3 regions. Second-round multiplex PCR followed a first-round RT-PCR using HTBI primers. Using its own MiXCR run on the multiplex PCR reads, TCRdb lists one record per CDR3 protein. This table has 580,000 or so distinct CDR3 sequences, about two fifths appearing once. CDR1 is SGHKS and CDR2 is YYEKEE in the germline V gene (reference sequence). The V and J ends lost 4 bases and 5 bases, in that order; junction bases with no gene match: 9. CDR3 size: 15 residues. To note about this clonotype: Its antigen is currently unknown.

Sequenced sample: peripheral blood or thyroid tissue (not recorded which). This clonotype was sampled from an adult man with Graves' hyperthyroidism. This chain uses TRBV5-5 with TRBJ1-1, with 9 bases matching TRBD1. CDR3 DNA: TGTGCCAGCAGCCTACCCACAGGGGGCGTGACTGAAGCTTTCTTT. Encoded protein: CASSLPTGGVTEAFF. The full variable domain, in which reference TRBV5-5 and TRBJ1-1 provide the parts outside the CDR3, is DAGVTQSPTHLIKTRGQQVTLRCSPISGHKSVSWYQQVLGQGPQFIFQYYEKEERGRGNFPDRFSARQFPNYSSELNVNALLLGDSALYLCASSLPTGGVTEAFFGQGTRLTVV.